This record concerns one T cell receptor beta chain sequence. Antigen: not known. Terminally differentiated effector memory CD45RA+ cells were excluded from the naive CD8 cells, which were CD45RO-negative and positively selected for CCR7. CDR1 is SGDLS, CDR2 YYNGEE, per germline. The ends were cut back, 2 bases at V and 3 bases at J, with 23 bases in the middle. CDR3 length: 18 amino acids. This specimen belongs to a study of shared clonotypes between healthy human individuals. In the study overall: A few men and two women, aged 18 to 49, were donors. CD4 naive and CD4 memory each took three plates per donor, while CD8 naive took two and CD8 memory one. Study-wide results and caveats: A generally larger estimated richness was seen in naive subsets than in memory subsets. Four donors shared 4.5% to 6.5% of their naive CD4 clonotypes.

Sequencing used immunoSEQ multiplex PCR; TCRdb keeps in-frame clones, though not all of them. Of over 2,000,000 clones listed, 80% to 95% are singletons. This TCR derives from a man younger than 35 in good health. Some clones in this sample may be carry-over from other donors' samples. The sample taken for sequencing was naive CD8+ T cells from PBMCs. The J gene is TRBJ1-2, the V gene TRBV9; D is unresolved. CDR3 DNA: TGTGCCAGCAGCGTTCCGTCCGGACTAGACCCTAGGGACTATGGCTACACCTTC. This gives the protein CASSVPSGLDPRDYGYTF.